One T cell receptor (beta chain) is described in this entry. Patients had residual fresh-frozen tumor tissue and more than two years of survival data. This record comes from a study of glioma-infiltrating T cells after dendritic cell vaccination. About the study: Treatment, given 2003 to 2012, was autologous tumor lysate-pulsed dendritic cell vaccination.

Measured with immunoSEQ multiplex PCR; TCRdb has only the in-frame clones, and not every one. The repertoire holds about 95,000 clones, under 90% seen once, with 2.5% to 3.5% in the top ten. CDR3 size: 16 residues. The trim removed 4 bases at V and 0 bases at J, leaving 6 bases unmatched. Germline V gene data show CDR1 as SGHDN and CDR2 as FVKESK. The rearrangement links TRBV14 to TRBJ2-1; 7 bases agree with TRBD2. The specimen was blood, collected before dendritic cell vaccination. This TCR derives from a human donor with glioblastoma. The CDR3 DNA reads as TGTGCCAGCAGCCTCCTAGGCGGGGGCTCCTACAATGAGCAGTTCTTC. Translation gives CASSLLGGGSYNEQFF.